Below are 12 T cell receptor beta chains sequenced from a single sample in a study of shared clonotypes between healthy human individuals. Generated by immunoSEQ multiplex PCR, the TCRdb table keeps only in-frame clones and is missing some. The sample lists more than 1.2 million clones; 98% were seen once. The source material was naive CD4+ T cells sorted from blood. Subset defined: CD45RA+ positively selected. The source of these receptors is a man aged 30 to 39 in good health.

The chain recombines TRBV5-4 with TRBJ2-7; TRBD2 is a possible D gene (5 bases). Germline V gene lookup returns CDR1 SGHNT and CDR2 YYREEE (reference sequence). Trimming cost V 4 bases and J 6 bases, with 17 bases left between them. The CDR3 loop spans 14 amino acids. The CDR3 region is CASSLIGREVEQYF. The DNA for the CDR3 is TGTGCCAGCAGCCTTATTGGGAGAGAGGTCGAGCAGTACTTC.

V and J are TRBV28 and TRBJ1-5; D not certain. Germline CDR1 and CDR2: MDHEN and SYDVKM. The CDR3 is 17 amino acids. Deletions cut 5 bases from V and 3 bases from J, with 20 bases between. DNA of the CDR3: TGTGCCAGCAGTCTCAGACTCGACCTTGGTACCAATCAGCCCCAGCATTTT. The encoded protein is CASSLRLDLGTNQPQHF.

The gene calls are TRBV27 and TRBJ1-5, with TRBD1 matching over 9 bases. Germline CDR1 and CDR2: MNHEY and SMNVEV (reference sequence). There are 15 residues in the CDR3. Losses at the gene ends were 0 bases for V and 4 bases for J; bases not matched to a gene: 1. The CDR3 sequence is CASSLSGQGNQPQHF. CDR3 in DNA: TGTGCCAGCAGTTTATCTGGACAGGGGAATCAGCCCCAGCATTTT.

The chain joins TRBV2 to TRBJ2-7, with TRBD1 identical over 8 bases. The ends lost 6 bases at V and 2 bases at J; junction bases unmatched: 6. Germline V gene lookup returns CDR1 SNHLY and CDR2 FYNNEI. This CDR3 has 14 amino acids. The CDR3 DNA reads as TGTGCCAGCAGCGAGGACAGGGCGGCCTACGAGCAGTACTTC. Protein sequence: CASSEDRAAYEQYF. The entire variable domain, with the rest obtained from reference TRBV2 and TRBJ2-7, is as follows: EPEVTQTPSHQVTQMGQEVILRCVPISNHLYFYWYRQILGQKVEFLVSFYNNEISEKSEIFDDQFSVERPDGSNFTLKIRSTKLEDSAMYFCASSEDRAAYEQYFGPGTRLTVT.

DNA of the CDR3: TGCGCCAGCAGCCAAGATAAGAGTAGCGGGAGCATCGTTACCCATGAGCAGTTCTTC. Its translation is CASSQDKSSGSIVTHEQFF. The V call is TRBV4-1, the J call TRBJ2-1; 9 nucleotides line up with TRBD2. This CDR3 is 19 amino acids long. J lost 8 bases, V lost 0 bases, and 17 bases had no gene match. Germline V CDR1 and CDR2: MGHRA, YSYEKL.

The CDR3: CASSDRASGRIYEQFF. The CDR3 DNA follows: TGTGCCAGCAGTGACAGGGCTAGCGGGAGAATCTATGAGCAGTTCTTC. This chain joins TRBV6-4 and TRBJ2-1, with TRBD2 identical over 10 bases. This CDR3 has 16 amino acids. Germline-derived CDR1 and CDR2 are MRHNA and SNTAGT. V trimming: 2 bases; J trimming: 8 bases; junction bases outside the gene matches: 9.

The chain joins TRBV6-1 to TRBJ2-7; D is ambiguous. Germline CDR1 and CDR2: MNHNS and SASEGT. V was trimmed by 8 bases and J by 1 base, leaving 9 bases between them. The CDR3 extends over 12 amino acids. The CDR3 DNA reads as TGTGCCAGCGCCCGAGGTTCCTACGAGCAGTACTTC. This gives the protein CASARGSYEQYF.

V and J are TRBV2 and TRBJ2-7; D unresolved. Germline CDR1 reads SNHLY; CDR2 reads FYNNEI. The CDR3 consists of 13 residues. V was trimmed by 7 bases and J by 7 bases, leaving 17 bases between them. The CDR3 sequence: CASTKRPLEEQYF. CDR3 bases: TGTGCCAGCACCAAAAGGCCCTTGGAAGAGCAGTACTTC. Supplemented by reference TRBV2 and TRBJ2-7, the full variable domain reads EPEVTQTPSHQVTQMGQEVILRCVPISNHLYFYWYRQILGQKVEFLVSFYNNEISEKSEIFDDQFSVERPDGSNFTLKIRSTKLEDSAMYFCASTKRPLEEQYFGPGTRLTVT.

The genes are TRBV28 and TRBJ2-1; TRBD2 matches 13 bases. This CDR3 region has 14 residues. Unmatched junction bases numbered 8, after V lost 5 bases and J lost 13 bases. The germline V gene has CDR1 MDHEN and CDR2 SYDVKM. The CDR3 DNA is TGTGCCAGCAGTCAGACGGGGACTAGCGGGAACCAGTTCTTC. It encodes CASSQTGTSGNQFF.

The V gene is TRBV5-4, the J gene TRBJ2-1; 7 bases match TRBD2. V lost 4 bases, J lost 7 bases, and 11 bases stayed unmatched. The CDR3 consists of 15 residues. Germline loops: CDR1 SGHNT, CDR2 YYREEE (reference sequence). This CDR3 is CASSRSMGGWNEQFF. The CDR3 bases are TGTGCCAGCAGCCGGTCTATGGGAGGGTGGAATGAGCAGTTCTTC.

V gene TRBV29-1 combines with J gene TRBJ2-7, with TRBD2 identical over 7 bases. The CDR3 covers 14 residues. V lost 2 bases to trimming and J lost 2 bases; unmatched junction nucleotides: 6. The V gene's germline CDR1 is SQVTM and CDR2 ANQGSEA. CDR3 bases: TGCAGCGTTGAAACGCGGGGGTCCCCCTACGAGCAGTACTTC. This gives the protein CSVETRGSPYEQYF.

The chain is built from TRBV7-9 and TRBJ1-3; the D gene is possibly TRBD1 (6 bases). Germline lookup yields CDR1 SEHNR and CDR2 FQNEAQ (reference sequence). The CDR3 contains 14 residues. V lost 8 bases, J lost 6 bases, and 17 bases lay in between. CDR3 bases: TGTGCCAGCTACGACACAGGGAGGACAAACACCATATATTTT. Its translation is CASYDTGRTNTIYF.